The clone carrying this T cell receptor beta chain was detected only a few times. This sample stems from a study of T cell repertoires in cytomegalovirus infection. The germline V gene has CDR1 SGHTA and CDR2 FQGNSA. The V and J ends lost 11 bases and 1 base respectively, with 14 bases between them. The CDR3 loop spans 13 amino acids. MiXCR, applied by TCRdb to the reads, yields one record per CDR3 protein. The table shows roughly 300,000 distinct CDR3 sequences, with more than 8% occurring only once. V usage is TRBV7-2 and J usage is TRBJ1-1; D possibly corresponds to TRBD1 (5 bases). The sequenced sample was PBMCs. This receptor was taken from a human donor in good health (CMV status not recorded). Some clones in this sample may be carry-over from other donors' samples. The CDR3 nucleotides are TGTGCCGCCGTCGGGGCGTCGAACACTGAAGCTTTCTTT. Translated: CAAVGASNTEAFF. Supplemented by reference TRBV7-2 and TRBJ1-1, the full variable domain reads GAGVSQSPSNKVTEKGKDVELRCDPISGHTALYWYRQSLGQGLEFLIYFQGNSAPDKSGLPSDRFSAERTGGSVSTLTIQRTQQEDSAVYLCAAVGASNTEAFFGQGTRLTVV.